Listed here is a single T cell receptor beta chain. The antigen is unknown. TCRdb re-analysed the 5' RACE reads in MiXCR, keeping a single row per CDR3 protein. Of 300,000 to 400,000 distinct CDR3 sequences in the sample, more than 8.5% are singletons; the top ten hold more than 15%. The data were taken from a study of T cells after yellow fever vaccination. Study-level results: When the response was secondary, it was weaker but reached its peak faster, day 5 versus 15. Detected again after the booster were most primary-vaccination clones, at roughly 95% CD4 and 80% to 90% CD8. Clonotype sharing between CD4 and CD8 compartments was small.

Germline assignment: CDR1 SGHTA and CDR2 FQGNSA. V shed 5 bases and J shed 7 bases, with 11 bases lying between them. This CDR3 contains 12 residues. Source: PBMCs, taken on the day of the first yellow fever vaccination. The clonotype was recovered from a young man who received the YFV17D yellow fever vaccine. V usage is TRBV7-2 and J usage is TRBJ2-5; D gene ambiguous. CDR3 sequence: CASSGPEGTQYF. The CDR3 DNA reads as TGTGCCAGCAGCGGCCCGGAAGGGACCCAGTACTTC.